This T cell receptor beta chain was captured in a study of CD8+ T cells in alopecia areata. On the study more broadly: Tofacitinib administration persisted for 6 to 18 months, succeeded by 6 months off drug.

Specified treatment: oral pan-JAK inhibitor, 5-10 mg twice daily. V shed 2 bases and J shed 0 bases, with 11 bases lying between them. Germline V lookup: CDR1 SQVTM, CDR2 ANQGSEA. The CDR3 extends over 15 amino acids. The sequencing template was cDNA reverse transcribed from extracted RNA. Libraries were prepared by immunoSEQ multiplex PCR; TCRdb keeps only in-frame clonotypes and omits some of them. In the table there are 180,000 or so clones, 53% of which are singletons. The genes are TRBV29-1 and TRBJ1-3; D remains unclear. This sample comprised CD8+ T cells sorted from blood, obtained at week 24, from a patient treated with tofacitinib. The clonotype originates from a human donor with alopecia areata. The CDR3 loop is CSVESGRISGNTIYF. CDR3 nucleotides: TGCAGCGTTGAATCCGGACGGATCTCTGGAAACACCATATATTTT.